The 26 T cell receptor beta chains in this list originate from one sample, sequenced in a study of post-analysis software for immune sequencing data. General study results and limits: Comparison of patients with controls showed four or five TRBV segments more frequent in patients, TRBV5-6, TRBV5-1 and TRBV20-1 among them.

Unique molecular identifiers were built into the TCR beta cDNA libraries. One entry per CDR3 protein results from TCRdb running MiXCR on the PCR reads. The sample holds about 190,000 distinct CDR3 sequences, approximately 30% seen once. These receptors' targets are unknown. Input material: blood. These receptors came from a girl between 2 and 17 years old with multiple sclerosis.

This clonotype was observed a few times. Possible read error: a much larger clone is one base away. The genes are TRBV5-1 and TRBJ2-5, with D possibly being TRBD1 or TRBD2 (5 bases each). The CDR3 extends over 14 amino acids. V shed 3 bases and J shed 11 bases, with 20 bases lying between them. Germline lookup yields CDR1 SGHRS and CDR2 YFSETQ. The CDR3 here is CASSWDGPLGEQYF. The CDR3 bases are TGCGCCAGCAGCTGGGACGGCCCCTTAGGGGAGCAGTACTTC.

The chain has TRBV20-1 and TRBJ1-1; possibly TRBD1 for D (5 bases). CDR1 is DFQATT, CDR2 SNEGSKA, per germline (reference sequence). Trimming removed 6 bases at V and 1 base at J, with 12 bases between. CDR3 length equals 13 residues. The CDR3 DNA reads TGCAGTGCCAAGACAGAAGAGAACACTGAAGCTTTCTTT. Its translation is CSAKTEENTEAFF.

This clonotype has a handful of counts. J is TRBJ2-3 and V is TRBV7-7; 10 bases are shared with TRBD2. The V gene end was trimmed by 1 base and the J gene end by 1 base; junction bases not matched to a gene: 2. The CDR3 runs 16 residues. The germline CDR1 and CDR2 sequences are SSHAT and FNYEAQ (reference sequence). The CDR3 protein is CASSLGSGRGTDTQYF. In DNA form, the CDR3 reads TGTGCCAGCAGCTTAGGAAGCGGGAGGGGCACAGATACGCAGTATTTT. Drawing the rest from reference TRBV7-7 and TRBJ2-3, the complete variable domain is GAGVSQSPRYKVTKRGQDVTLRCDPISSHATLYWYQQALGQGPEFLTYFNYEAQPDKSGLPSDRFSAERPEGSISTLTIQRTEQRDSAMYRCASSLGSGRGTDTQYFGPGTRLTVL.

This clonotype has ten or more counts. V and J are TRBV3-1 and TRBJ2-5; D is undetermined. The length of the CDR3 is 12 residues. Trimming left V 2 bases short and J 0 bases short, with 1 base between. Germline values: CDR1 LGHDT, CDR2 YNNKEL (reference sequence). The CDR3 bases are TGTGCCAGCAGCCAATACCAAGAGACCCAGTACTTC. It translates to CASSQYQETQYF.

With respect to this clonotype: A single base separates this from a much larger clone, so it may be a read error. This chain connects TRBV29-1 to TRBJ1-1, with D hard to call. This CDR3 comprises 13 residues. V lost 3 bases, J lost 3 bases, and 11 bases lay in between. Per germline, CDR1 SQVTM and CDR2 ANQGSEA. CDR3 residues: CSVDQSMDTEAFF. DNA for the CDR3: TGCAGCGTTGATCAGAGCATGGACACTGAAGCTTTCTTT.

This clonotype has a count of ten or more. The chain recombines TRBV30 with TRBJ2-1, with D hard to call. The V end was cut by 1 base, the J end by 5 bases, with 3 bases between. The CDR3 is made up of 11 amino acids. Germline V gene sequence: CDR1 GTSNPN, CDR2 SVGIG (reference sequence). CDR3 in amino acids: CAWSENNEQFF. The CDR3 region has the DNA TGTGCCTGGAGTGAAAACAATGAGCAGTTCTTC.

This clonotype was observed at least ten times. The CDR3 region is CASSQEIGLAGDYEQYF. In DNA, the CDR3 is TGTGCCAGCAGCCAAGAAATCGGGCTAGCGGGGGACTACGAGCAGTACTTC. The V and J genes are TRBV4-2 and TRBJ2-7, with 10 bases lining up with TRBD2. Per the germline V gene, CDR1 is LGHNA and CDR2 is YNFKEQ. The CDR3 consists of 17 residues. V trimming: 0 bases; J trimming: 3 bases; junction bases outside the gene matches: 8.

Details on this clonotype: The junction departs from germline at one end; a sequencing error may be responsible. The rearrangement joins TRBV28 to TRBJ2-5, with D perhaps matching TRBD1 or TRBD2 (5 bases each). CDR1 and CDR2 (germline): MDHEN, SYDVKM. The CDR3 runs 16 residues. The CDR3: CASSLWQGSGRWEQYF. CDR3 in DNA: TGTGCTAGCAGTTTGTGGCAGGGATCGGGCAGGTGGGAGCAGTACTTC.

Ten or more counts support this clonotype. The chain is built from TRBV7-9 and TRBJ2-7; D possibly uses TRBD1 or TRBD2 (5 bases each). Germline CDR1 is SEHNR and CDR2 is FQNEAQ (reference sequence). V was clipped by 5 bases and J by 5 bases, with 16 bases between them. This CDR3 is built from 14 residues. The DNA of the CDR3 is TGTGCCAGCAGCCCCGGGACCCCCTTGGACGAGCAGTACTTC. Translation: CASSPGTPLDEQYF.

This clonotype showed up many times. The chain employs TRBV20-1 and TRBJ1-4, with 7 nucleotides matching TRBD1. The length of the CDR3 is 13 residues. The germline V gene encodes CDR1 DFQATT and CDR2 SNEGSKA (reference sequence). The J segment lost 7 bases and the V segment lost 6 bases, leaving 8 bases of the junction unmatched. CDR3: CSAQTGIGEKLFF. The CDR3, as DNA: TGCAGTGCCCAGACAGGGATAGGTGAAAAACTGTTTTTT.

This clonotype has only a few counts. The chain recombines TRBV5-1 with TRBJ2-1; tentative D call: TRBD1 (5 bases). Germline V lookup: CDR1 SGHRS, CDR2 YFSETQ. This CDR3 is 14 amino acids long. V was trimmed by 0 bases and J by 3 bases, leaving 7 bases between them. The CDR3 bases are TGCGCCAGCAGCTTGGAGGGGTACTACAATGAGCAGTTCTTC. Its protein is CASSLEGYYNEQFF.

This clonotype was counted many times. This CDR3 is CSVDGQETQYF. In nucleotides, the CDR3 is TGCAGCGTTGACGGGCAAGAGACCCAGTACTTC. The chain has TRBV29-1 and TRBJ2-5; D gene uncertain. CDR3 length: 11 residues. CDR1 is SQVTM, CDR2 ANQGSEA, per germline. The germline V and J ends were trimmed by 3 bases and 2 bases, with 4 bases remaining between them.

In its sample, this clonotype was seen a few times. This could be a read error, since a much larger clone is one nucleotide away. The chain uses TRBV25-1 and TRBJ1-6; TRBD1 matches at 9 bases. The germline V gene has CDR1 MGHDK and CDR2 SYGVNS. This CDR3 spans 17 amino acids. In DNA form, the CDR3 reads TGTGCCAGCAGTGAACGGGACCGGACAGGGGCTGATTCACCCCCCCACTTT. Amino acids: CASSERDRTGADSPPHF. Combining the CDR3 with reference TRBV25-1 and TRBJ1-6 gives the whole variable domain EADIYQTPRYLVIGTGKKITLECSQTMGHDKMYWYQQDPGMELHLIHYSYGVNSTEKGDLSSESTVSRIRTEHFPLTLESARPSHTSQYLCASSERDRTGADSPPHFGNGTRLTVT.

This clonotype was counted many times. This chain uses TRBV4-2 with TRBJ2-7; tentatively, D is TRBD2 (6 bases). Germline CDR1 LGHNA, CDR2 YNFKEQ. The CDR3 is 16 residues long. V was pared by 0 bases and J by 5 bases, with 17 bases between. The CDR3 coding sequence is TGTGCCAGCAGCCAAGATGGAGAGGGAGGTAGACACGAGCAGTACTTC. Protein sequence: CASSQDGEGGRHEQYF.

This clonotype was counted at least ten times. The chain is built from TRBV24-1 and TRBJ2-6, with D uncertain. Germline V CDR1 and CDR2: KGHDR, SFDVKD. Trimming left V 4 bases short and J 3 bases short, with 9 bases between. The CDR3 loop spans 15 amino acids. The CDR3 DNA follows: TGTGCCACCAGTGACAGAGATGGTGGGGCCAACGTCCTGACTTTC. Residues: CATSDRDGGANVLTF.

This clonotype has at least ten counts. The chain uses TRBV12-3 or TRBV12-4 and TRBJ2-3; no reliable D call. CDR3 size: 14 residues. V gave up 6 bases and J gave up 6 bases, with 16 bases separating them. CDR3 bases: TGTGCCAGCAGACTTCGGACGGCACTCGATACGCAGTATTTT. Translated: CASRLRTALDTQYF.

The chain is built from TRBV7-8 and TRBJ1-4; 9 bases match TRBD1. Losses at the gene ends were 5 bases for V and 7 bases for J; bases not matched to a gene: 8. The CDR3 runs 15 residues. Per the germline V gene, CDR1 is SGHVS and CDR2 is FQNEAQ. Here the CDR3 DNA reads TGTGCCAGCAGCCGGGGGACAGGGAACTTTGAAAAACTGTTTTTT. Translating gives CASSRGTGNFEKLFF. Based on the CDR3 plus reference TRBV7-8 and TRBJ1-4, the full variable domain is GAGVSQSPRYKVAKRGQDVALRCDPISGHVSLFWYQQALGQGPEFLTYFQNEAQLDKSGLPSDRFFAERPEGSVSTLKIQRTQQEDSAVYLCASSRGTGNFEKLFFGSGTQLSVL.

In this sample, this clonotype turned up many times. The chain is built from TRBV12-3 or TRBV12-4 and TRBJ1-2, with D unclear. V was cut by 5 bases and J by 3 bases, with 13 bases left in between. CDR3 size: 14 residues. The CDR3 here is CASSPTVGDYGYTF. CDR3 bases: TGTGCCAGCAGTCCTACCGTCGGGGACTATGGCTACACCTTC.

In the case of this clonotype: A read error may produce the germline difference seen at one junction end. The J gene is TRBJ2-2, the V gene TRBV12-5; D is possibly TRBD1 (7 bases). CDR1 LGHNT and CDR2 FRNRAP come from the germline V gene. CDR3 length: 15 amino acids. The CDR3 here is CASDSGGRYTGERFF. The DNA for the CDR3 is TGTGCTAGCGACTCAGGGGGGAGATACACCGGGGAGCGGTTTTTT.

The rearrangement links TRBV29-1 to TRBJ2-3; D is uncertain. Germline assignment: CDR1 SQVTM and CDR2 ANQGSEA. V shed 6 bases and J shed 3 bases, with 13 bases lying between them. There are 13 residues in the CDR3. CDR3 nucleotide sequence: TGCAGCGTCCGGGCCTTTGGGACAGATACGCAGTATTTT. This codes for CSVRAFGTDTQYF.

This chain connects TRBV5-1 to TRBJ1-1, with TRBD1 matching 7 bases. The length of the CDR3 is 15 residues. The ends lost 4 bases at V and 2 bases at J; junction bases unmatched: 8. Germline V gene sequence: CDR1 SGHRS, CDR2 YFSETQ. In DNA form, the CDR3 reads TGCGCCAGCAGCCGCGGACAGGCTGAAAACACTGAAGCTTTCTTT. Translation gives CASSRGQAENTEAFF.

V is TRBV5-6 and J is TRBJ1-1; the D is unclear. CDR1 is SGHDT, CDR2 YYEEEE, per germline. V gave up 7 bases and J gave up 4 bases, with 17 bases separating them. This CDR3 has 14 residues. The chain's CDR3 is CASGRRGKSTEAFF. DNA for the CDR3: TGTGCCAGCGGCCGCCGGGGTAAATCCACTGAAGCTTTCTTT.

The chain combines TRBV29-1 with TRBJ2-5, with 8 bases aligning to TRBD1. From germline, CDR1 is SQVTM and CDR2 ANQGSEA. The J segment lost 3 bases and the V segment lost 7 bases, leaving 13 bases of the junction unmatched. The CDR3 totals 15 residues. The CDR3 reads CSARPGQGRKETQYF. The CDR3 nucleotides read TGCAGCGCCCGCCCCGGACAGGGAAGGAAAGAGACCCAGTACTTC.

With regard to this clonotype: A much larger clone sits a single nucleotide away, making a read error possible. This chain connects TRBV6-1 to TRBJ2-1; D may be TRBD1 or TRBD2 (5 bases each). V lost 8 bases and J lost 6, with 23 bases in between. Germline CDR1 and CDR2: MNHNS and SASEGT. CDR3 length: 16 residues. The CDR3 sequence: CASHERDLRLINEQFF. The CDR3 region has the DNA TGTGCCAGCCATGAAAGGGACCTCCGCCTAATCAATGAGCAGTTCTTC.

This clonotype was recorded many times. V usage is TRBV12-3 or TRBV12-4 and J usage is TRBJ2-7, with D hard to call. The CDR3 consists of 13 residues. The V end lost 1 base, the J end lost 6 bases, and 10 bases lay between the germline ends. DNA for the CDR3: TGTGCCAGCAGTTTAGTTGCCCAAAGCGAGCAGTACTTC. Translation: CASSLVAQSEQYF.

This clonotype has more than one count but fewer than ten. The chain joins TRBV2 to TRBJ2-1, with unresolved D. The V and J ends lost 11 bases and 0 bases respectively, with 14 bases between them. Germline V CDR1 and CDR2: SNHLY, FYNNEI. This CDR3 has 14 amino acids. The CDR3 reads CASQASSSYNEQFF. DNA of the CDR3: TGTGCCTCCCAAGCGTCCAGCTCCTACAATGAGCAGTTCTTC.